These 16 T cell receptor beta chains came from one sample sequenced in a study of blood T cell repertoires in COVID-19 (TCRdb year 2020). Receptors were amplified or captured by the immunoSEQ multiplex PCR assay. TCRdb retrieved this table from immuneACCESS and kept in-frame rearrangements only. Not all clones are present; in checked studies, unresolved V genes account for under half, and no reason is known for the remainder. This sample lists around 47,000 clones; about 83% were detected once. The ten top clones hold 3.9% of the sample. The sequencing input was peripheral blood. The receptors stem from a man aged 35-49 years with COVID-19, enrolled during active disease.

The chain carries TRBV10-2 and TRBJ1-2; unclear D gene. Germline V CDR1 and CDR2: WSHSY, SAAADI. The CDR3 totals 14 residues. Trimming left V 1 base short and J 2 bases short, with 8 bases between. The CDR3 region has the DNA TGCGCCAGCAGTGAGTTAGTGCTAAACTATGGCTACACCTTC. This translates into CASSELVLNYGYTF.

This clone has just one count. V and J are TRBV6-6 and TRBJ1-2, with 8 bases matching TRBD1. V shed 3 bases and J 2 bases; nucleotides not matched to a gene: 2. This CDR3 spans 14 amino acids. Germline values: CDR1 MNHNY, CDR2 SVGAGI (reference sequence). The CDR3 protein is CASSYGTGNYGYTF. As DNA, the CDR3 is TGTGCCAGCAGTTATGGGACAGGAAACTATGGCTACACCTTC.

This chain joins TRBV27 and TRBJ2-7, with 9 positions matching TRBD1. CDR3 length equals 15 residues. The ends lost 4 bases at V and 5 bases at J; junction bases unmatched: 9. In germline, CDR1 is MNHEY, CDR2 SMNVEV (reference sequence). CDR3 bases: TGTGCCAGCAGTTCCACCGGGACAGGGAACGACGAGCAGTACTTC. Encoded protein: CASSSTGTGNDEQYF.

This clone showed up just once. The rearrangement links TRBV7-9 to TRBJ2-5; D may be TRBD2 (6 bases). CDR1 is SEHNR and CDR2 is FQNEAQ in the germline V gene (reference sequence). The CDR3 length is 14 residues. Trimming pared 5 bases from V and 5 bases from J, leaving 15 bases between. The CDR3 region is CASSLAGSDETQYF. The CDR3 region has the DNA TGTGCCAGCAGCCTTGCGGGGTCGGACGAGACCCAGTACTTC. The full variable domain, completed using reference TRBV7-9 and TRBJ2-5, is DTGVSQNPRHKITKRGQNVTFRCDPISEHNRLYWYRQTLGQGPEFLTYFQNEAQLEKSRLLSDRFSAERPKGSFSTLEIQRTEQGDSAMYLCASSLAGSDETQYFGPGTRLLVL.

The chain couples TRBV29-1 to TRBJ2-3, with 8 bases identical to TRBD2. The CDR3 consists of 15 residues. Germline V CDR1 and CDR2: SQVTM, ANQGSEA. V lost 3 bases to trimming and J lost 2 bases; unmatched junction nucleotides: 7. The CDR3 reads CSVELGRGVTDTQYF. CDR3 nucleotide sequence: TGCAGCGTTGAGCTCGGGCGGGGGGTCACAGATACGCAGTATTTT.

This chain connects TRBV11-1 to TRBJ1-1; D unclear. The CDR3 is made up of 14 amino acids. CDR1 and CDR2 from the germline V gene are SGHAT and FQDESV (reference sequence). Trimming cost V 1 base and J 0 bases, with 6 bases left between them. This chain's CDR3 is CASSLGGLNTEAFF. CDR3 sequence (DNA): TGTGCCAGCAGCTTAGGAGGATTGAACACTGAAGCTTTCTTT.

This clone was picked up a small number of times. The CDR3 sequence is CASSPRGSGFQETQYF. CDR3 coding DNA: TGCGCCAGCAGCCCCCGGGGTAGCGGTTTCCAAGAGACCCAGTACTTC. The chain has TRBV5-1 and TRBJ2-5, with a possible D match to TRBD2 (6 bases). The CDR3 covers 16 residues. The V gene lost 4 bases and the J gene lost 1 base, with 17 bases spanning the gap. Germline V gene sequence: CDR1 SGHRS, CDR2 YFSETQ.

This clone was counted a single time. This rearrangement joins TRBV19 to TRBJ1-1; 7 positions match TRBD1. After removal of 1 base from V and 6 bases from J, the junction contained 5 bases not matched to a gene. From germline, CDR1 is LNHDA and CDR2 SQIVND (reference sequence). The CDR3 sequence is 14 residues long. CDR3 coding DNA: TGTGCCAGTAGTATAGGACAGGGTACTGCTGAAGCTTTCTTT. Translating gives CASSIGQGTAEAFF.

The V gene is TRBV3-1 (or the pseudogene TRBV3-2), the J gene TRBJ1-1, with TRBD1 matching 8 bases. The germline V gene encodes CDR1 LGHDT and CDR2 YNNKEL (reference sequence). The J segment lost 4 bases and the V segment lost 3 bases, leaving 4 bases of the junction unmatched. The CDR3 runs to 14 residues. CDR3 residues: CASSQITGGTEAFF. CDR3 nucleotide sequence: TGTGCCAGCAGCCAGATAACAGGGGGCACTGAAGCTTTCTTT.

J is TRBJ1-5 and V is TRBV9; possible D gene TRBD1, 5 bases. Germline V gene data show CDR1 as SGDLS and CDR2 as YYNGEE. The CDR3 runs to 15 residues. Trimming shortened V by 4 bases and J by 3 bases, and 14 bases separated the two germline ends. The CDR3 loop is CASSPRGGNNQPQHF. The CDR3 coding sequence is TGTGCCAGCAGCCCCCGTGGGGGGAACAATCAGCCCCAGCATTTT.

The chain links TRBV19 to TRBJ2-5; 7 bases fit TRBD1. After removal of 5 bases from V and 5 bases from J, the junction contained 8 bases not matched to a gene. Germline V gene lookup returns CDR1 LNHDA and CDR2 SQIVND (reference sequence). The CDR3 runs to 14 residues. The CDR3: CASSEEGRGETQYF. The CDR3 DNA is TGTGCCAGTAGTGAGGAAGGCAGGGGGGAGACCCAGTACTTC.

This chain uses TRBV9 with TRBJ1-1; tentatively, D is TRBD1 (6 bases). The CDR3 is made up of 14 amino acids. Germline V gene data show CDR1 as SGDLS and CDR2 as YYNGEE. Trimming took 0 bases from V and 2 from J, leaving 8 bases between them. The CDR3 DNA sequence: TGTGCCAGCAGCGTAGGGACAGCCAACACTGAAGCTTTCTTT. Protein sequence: CASSVGTANTEAFF.

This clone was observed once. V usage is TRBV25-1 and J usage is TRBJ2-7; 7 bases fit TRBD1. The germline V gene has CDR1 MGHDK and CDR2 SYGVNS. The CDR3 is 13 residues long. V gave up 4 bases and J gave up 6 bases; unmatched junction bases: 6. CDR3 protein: CASSGPGQVEQYF. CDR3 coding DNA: TGTGCCAGCAGTGGCCCCGGACAGGTCGAGCAGTACTTC.

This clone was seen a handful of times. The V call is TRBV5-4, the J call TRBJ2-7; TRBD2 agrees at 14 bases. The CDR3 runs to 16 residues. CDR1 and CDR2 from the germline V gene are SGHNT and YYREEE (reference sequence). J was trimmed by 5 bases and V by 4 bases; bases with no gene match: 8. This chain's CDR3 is CASSLGTSGSFNEQYF. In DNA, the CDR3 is TGTGCCAGCAGCCTCGGGACTAGCGGGAGTTTCAACGAGCAGTACTTC.

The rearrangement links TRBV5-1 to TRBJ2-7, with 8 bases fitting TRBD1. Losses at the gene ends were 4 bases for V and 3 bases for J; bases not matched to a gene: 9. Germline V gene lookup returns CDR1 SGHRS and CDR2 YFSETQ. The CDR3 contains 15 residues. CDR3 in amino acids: CASSPQGTGGYEQYF. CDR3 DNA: TGCGCCAGCAGCCCCCAGGGGACAGGAGGCTACGAGCAGTACTTC.

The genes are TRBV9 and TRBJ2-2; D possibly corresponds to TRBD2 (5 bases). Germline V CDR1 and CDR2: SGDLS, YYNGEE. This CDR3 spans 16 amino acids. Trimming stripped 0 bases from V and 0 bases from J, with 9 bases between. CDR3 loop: CASSVVAGANTGELFF. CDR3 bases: TGTGCCAGCAGCGTAGTTGCGGGTGCGAACACCGGGGAGCTGTTTTTT. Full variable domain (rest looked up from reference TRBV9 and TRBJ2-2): DSGVTQTPKHLITATGQRVTLRCSPRSGDLSVYWYQQSLDQGLQFLIQYYNGEERAKGNILERFSAQQFPDLHSELNLSSLELGDSALYFCASSVVAGANTGELFFGEGSRLTVL.